This TCR beta chain is from a study of beta chain features in type 1 diabetes. Overall study findings and caveats: Possibly, sequencing cDNA over-represented cells that had high TCR expression levels. When Type 1 diabetes patients were examined, their TCRB CDR3s proved moderately but significantly shorter in all four CD4+ subsets.

The CDR3 is made up of 13 amino acids. Trimming removed 4 bases from V and 5 bases from J, with 11 bases in between. From germline, CDR1 is MNHNY and CDR2 SVGAGI (reference sequence). Expressed TCRB transcripts were sequenced because the entire RNA isolate underwent reverse transcription. Profiled with immunoSEQ multiplex PCR; TCRdb holds only in-frame clones, not every one. The sample shows 20,000 to 25,000 clones, 50% to 70% of them seen only once. This clone was observed a single time. What it binds is not known. Sequencing was done on a sample of stem cell memory CD4+ T cells from blood. This TCR derives from a man between 18 and 35 years old with type 1 diabetes. V usage is TRBV6-6 and J usage is TRBJ1-1, with D unresolved. The CDR3 protein is CASSSGIWTEAFF. The DNA for the CDR3 is TGTGCCAGCAGTTCCGGGATTTGGACTGAAGCTTTCTTT.